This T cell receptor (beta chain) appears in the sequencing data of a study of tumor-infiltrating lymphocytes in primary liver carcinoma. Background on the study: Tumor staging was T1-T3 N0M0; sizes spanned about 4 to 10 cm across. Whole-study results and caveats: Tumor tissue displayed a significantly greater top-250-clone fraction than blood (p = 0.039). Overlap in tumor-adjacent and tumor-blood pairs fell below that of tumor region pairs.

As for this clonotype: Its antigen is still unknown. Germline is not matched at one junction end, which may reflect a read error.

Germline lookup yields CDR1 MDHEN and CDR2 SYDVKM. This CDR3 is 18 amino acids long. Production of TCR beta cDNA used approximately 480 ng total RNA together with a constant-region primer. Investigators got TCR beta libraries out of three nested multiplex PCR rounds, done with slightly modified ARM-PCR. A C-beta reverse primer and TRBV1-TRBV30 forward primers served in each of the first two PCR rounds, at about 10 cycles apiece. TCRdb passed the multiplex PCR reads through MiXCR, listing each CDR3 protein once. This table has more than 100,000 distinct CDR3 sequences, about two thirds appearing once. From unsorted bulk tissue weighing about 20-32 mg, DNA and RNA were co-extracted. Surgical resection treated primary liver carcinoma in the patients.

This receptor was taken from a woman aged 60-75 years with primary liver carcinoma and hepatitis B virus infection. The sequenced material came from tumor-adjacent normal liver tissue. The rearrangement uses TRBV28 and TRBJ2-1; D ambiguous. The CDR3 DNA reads TGTGCCAGCAGTTACCTTCTGCTCGACACCGATACTTACAATGAGAAGTTCTTC. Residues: CASSYLLLDTDTYNEKFF.